Listed below are T cell receptor beta chains from one sample, sequenced in a study of T-cell reconstitution after alpha-beta-depleted transplantation in children. A single record per CDR3 protein comes from TCRdb applying MiXCR to the PCR reads. The table includes roughly 20,000 distinct CDR3 sequences, 10% to 15% detected once. The input for sequencing was PBMCs, mostly from graft donor cells, taken 60 days after TCRalphabeta/CD19-depleted stem cell transplant. Receptors were obtained from a female patient aged 2-9 years who had a stem cell transplant for congenital amegakaryocytic thrombocytopenia, so the T cells may come from the graft donor. Each CDR3 is given with its conserved first and last residue. A D gene is named only where the DNA matches it firmly. Expanded clones are given a class, and other clones once, few, many or no size at all.

J gene | D gene | clone size | V gene | CDR3 DNA | CDR3 protein
TRBJ2-7 | TRBD2 | many | TRBV11-2 | TGTGCCAGCAGCTCCGCGGGGACTAGCGGGAGCCTTACCTACGAGCAGTACTTC | CASSSAGTSGSLTYEQYF
TRBJ2-1 | - | many | TRBV20-1 | TGCAGTGCTAGGGTCGGTTACAATGAGCAGTTCTTC | CSARVGYNEQFF
TRBJ2-5 | - | few | TRBV5-5 | TGTGCCAGCACCGATGGCTCCCCCGGGGAGACCCAGTACTTC | CASTDGSPGETQYF
TRBJ2-2 | TRBD2 | many | TRBV3-1 | TGTGCCAGCAGCTTTGGGACTAGCAGCACCGGGGAGCTGTTTTTT | CASSFGTSSTGELFF
TRBJ2-6 | - | many | TRBV12-3/TRBV12-4 | TGTGCCAGCAGTTCTCCCTTGGGAGGGGCCAACGTCCTGACTTTC | CASSSPLGGANVLTF
TRBJ1-5 | - | many | TRBV20-1 | TGCAGTGCTTCTGCCGGGACGGGCTACAACAATCAGCCCCAGCATTTT | CSASAGTGYNNQPQHF
TRBJ2-2 | TRBD1 | - | TRBV6-2/TRBV6-3 | TGTGCCAGCAGCCTGACAGGGAGCGGCGGGGAGCTGTTTTTT | CASSLTGSGGELFF
TRBJ2-5 | TRBD2 | - | TRBV5-3 | TGTGCTAGAGTCTTGGGACTAGCTTCCGACCTTGTCATGGAGACCCAGTACTTC | CARVLGLASDLVMETQYF
TRBJ2-7 | TRBD1 | many | TRBV7-2 | TGTGCCAGCAGCGCATCGGACAGGAACCCCTACGAGCAGTACTTC | CASSASDRNPYEQYF
TRBJ1-3 | - | - | TRBV28 | TGTGCCAGCAGAGAGGGCATCTCTGGAAACACCATATATTTT | CASREGISGNTIYF
TRBJ2-7 | - | many | TRBV20-1 | TGCAGTGCCAAGAGCGGGTTCAGCTCCTACGAGCAGTACTTC | CSAKSGFSSYEQYF
TRBJ2-1 | - | - | TRBV7-9 | TGTGCCAGCAGCCAAAGGGGTCGGTACAATGAGCAGTTCTTC | CASSQRGRYNEQFF
TRBJ1-5 | - | many | TRBV20-1 | TGCAGTGCCCTCGGGACGCCCGCCCAGCCCCAGCATTTT | CSALGTPAQPQHF
TRBJ2-1 | - | - | TRBV25-1 | TGTGCCAGCAGTGGGCTTGGTGACGAGCAGTTCTTC | CASSGLGDEQFF
TRBJ1-5 | - | medium-sized | TRBV5-1 | TGCGCCAGCAGCTTAAATCAGCCCCAGCATTTT | CASSLNQPQHF
TRBJ2-7 | - | many | TRBV20-1 | TGCAGTGCTAGAGTGGGTTCCTACGAGCAGTACTTC | CSARVGSYEQYF
TRBJ2-2 | - | many | TRBV5-1 | TGCGCCAGCAGAGATAGCCTTTCGAGCGGGGAGCTGTTTTTT | CASRDSLSSGELFF
TRBJ1-5 | - | - | TRBV7-9 | TGTGCCAGCAGACTGGACGGGAGCAATCAGCCCCAGCATTTT | CASRLDGSNQPQHF
TRBJ1-2 | - | few | TRBV12-3/TRBV12-4 | TGTGCCATCAGTTTACGGCGGAGAGAGGCAGGGGCGATTAGTGGCTACACCTTC | CAISLRRREAGAISGYTF
TRBJ2-3 | TRBD1 | many | TRBV4-1 | TGCGCCAGCAGCCCCCTCAGGGGGCTGGGGGGAGGACACATGGGAGATACGCAGTATTTT | CASSPLRGLGGGHMGDTQYF
TRBJ1-2 | - | many | TRBV5-4 | TGTGCCAGCAGCCACCCCCGCTATAACTATGGCTACACCTTC | CASSHPRYNYGYTF
TRBJ2-2 | - | - | TRBV29-1 | TGCGGGACGGCGAACACCGGGGAGCTGTTTTTT | CGTANTGELFF
TRBJ2-3 | TRBD2 | many | TRBV29-1 | TGCAGCGTTCCACTAGCGGGAGGTGCAGATACGCAGTATTTT | CSVPLAGGADTQYF
TRBJ1-3 | - | - | TRBV29-1 | TGCAGCGGACAGGCTGGAAACGCCATATATTTT | CSGQAGNAIYF
TRBJ2-7 | - | many | TRBV11-2 | TGTGCCAGCAGCTTCGGGCCACCCTACGAGCAGTACTTC | CASSFGPPYEQYF
TRBJ2-3 | - | once | TRBV3-1 | TGTGCCTGCAGCCGGGCCGGGGGCCTCAGCATAGATACGCAGTATTTT | CACSRAGGLSIDTQYF
TRBJ2-3 | - | - | TRBV28 | TGTGCCAGCAGTTTTAACTCGGGGTCCACAGATACGCAGTATTTT | CASSFNSGSTDTQYF
TRBJ1-1 | - | many | TRBV29-1 | TGCAGCGTTGGGGACACCGGATCGGTTTTCTTT | CSVGDTGSVFF
TRBJ1-3 | - | - | TRBV18 | TGTGCCAGCTCACCCCGGGGGGCGCGCTCTGGAAACACCATATATTTT | CASSPRGARSGNTIYF
TRBJ2-2 | TRBD2 | few | TRBV7-3 | TGTGCCAGCAGCTTAACGTATGAGACTAGCGGCGCCGGGGAGCTGTTTTTT | CASSLTYETSGAGELFF